A single sample is the source of the 24 T cell receptor beta chains below, sequenced in a study of blood T cells in healthy people across ages. A second PCR of 7 to 11 cycles used a sample-barcoded 5' primer and a J-beta primer mix. TCRdb reprocessed the 5' RACE reads with MiXCR, giving one entry per CDR3 protein. The data show about 1.8 million distinct CDR3 sequences, around half seen once. The material sequenced was blood. These receptors all come from a woman between 40 and 55 years old in good health.

The V gene is TRBV19, the J gene TRBJ2-1, with a possible D match to TRBD2 (7 bases). The germline CDR1 and CDR2 sequences are LNHDA and SQIVND (reference sequence). There are 15 residues in the CDR3. V lost 3 bases and J 3 bases, leaving 12 bases between the germline ends. This chain's CDR3 is CASSIGGGGYNEQFF. CDR3 coding DNA: TGTGCCAGTAGTATTGGAGGGGGGGGCTACAATGAGCAGTTCTTC.

This clonotype was seen many times. The chain carries TRBV12-3 or TRBV12-4 and TRBJ1-2; D uncertain. V was shortened by 3 bases and J by 5 bases, with 10 bases between the two germline ends. This CDR3 has 13 residues. The CDR3 nucleotides read TGTGCCAGCAGTTTTGAGGGCCGGTATGGCTACACCTTC. Translation gives CASSFEGRYGYTF.

The CDR3 is CASSQESGGGFTGELFF. The DNA of the CDR3 is TGCGCCAGCAGCCAAGAATCGGGGGGCGGCTTTACCGGGGAGCTGTTTTTT. This chain links TRBV4-3 with TRBJ2-2; D may be TRBD2 (7 bases). The V and J ends lost 0 bases and 5 bases respectively, with 16 bases between them. Germline-derived CDR1 and CDR2 are LGHNA and YSLEER. There are 17 residues in the CDR3.

V gene TRBV6-2 or TRBV6-3 combines with J gene TRBJ2-4; a possible D gene is TRBD2 (6 bases). With the DNA end fitting TRBJ2-5 better, the J assignment may be wrong. The CDR3 contains 16 residues. The germline gives CDR1 MNHEY, CDR2 SVGEGT. CDR3 sequence: CASSPWVAAGKETQYF. Written as DNA, the CDR3 is TGTGCCAGCAGTCCCTGGGTAGCGGCGGGTAAAGAGACCCAGTACTTC.

J is TRBJ2-1 and V is TRBV20-1; maybe TRBD2 (5 bases). Trimming stripped 0 bases from V and 5 bases from J, with 8 bases between. The CDR3 is 13 residues long. Germline assignment: CDR1 DFQATT and CDR2 SNEGSKA (reference sequence). CDR3 sequence reads: CSARDAGDNEQFF. As DNA, the CDR3 is TGCAGTGCTAGAGATGCGGGCGACAATGAGCAGTTCTTC.

This clonotype was seen more than once but under ten times. J is TRBJ1-2 and V is TRBV5-1, with D hard to call. The CDR3 extends over 16 amino acids. Germline V gene data show CDR1 as SGHRS and CDR2 as YFSETQ. V was trimmed by 3 bases and J by 8 bases, leaving 23 bases between them. The CDR3 reads CASSSLGLVDLRGYTF. DNA for the CDR3: TGCGCCAGCAGCTCACTCGGACTGGTTGATCTCCGCGGCTACACCTTC.

V is TRBV2 and J is TRBJ2-4; D not resolved. The J call is uncertain, as TRBJ2-7 better fits the DNA end. This CDR3 spans 10 amino acids. The germline V gene has CDR1 SNHLY and CDR2 FYNNEI. This CDR3 is CASRLGEQYF. The CDR3 DNA reads as TGTGCCAGCAGATTAGGCGAGCAGTACTTC.

The chain is built from TRBV12-3 or TRBV12-4 and TRBJ2-5; TRBD2 matches 13 bases. This CDR3 region has 15 residues. After removal of 11 bases from V and 5 bases from J, the junction contained 11 bases not matched to a gene. CDR3 region: CAGGLAGALGETQYF. For the CDR3, the DNA is TGTGCCGGTGGACTAGCGGGGGCCTTGGGTGAGACCCAGTACTTC.

The chain employs TRBV7-2 and TRBJ1-6; perhaps TRBD1 as D (6 bases). V lost 1 base and J 6 bases, leaving 13 bases between the germline ends. The CDR3 consists of 16 residues. CDR1 and CDR2 (germline): SGHTA, FQGNSA. CDR3 bases: TGTGCCAGCAGCTTAGAAAACAGGGCTGGTAATTCACCCCTCCACTTT. Translation gives CASSLENRAGNSPLHF.

The chain has TRBV5-5 and TRBJ2-5; 8 nucleotides line up with TRBD2. Unmatched junction bases numbered 8, after V lost 3 bases and J lost 1 base. The CDR3 is 16 residues long. Germline V gene data show CDR1 as SGHKS and CDR2 as YYEKEE (reference sequence). The CDR3 nucleotides are TGTGCCAGCAGCTCGGCTTTGCGGGGGGCCCAAGAGACCCAGTACTTC. This sequence encodes CASSSALRGAQETQYF.

This clonotype was recorded once. The J gene is TRBJ2-5, the V gene TRBV9; the D is unclear. Per the germline V gene, CDR1 is SGDLS and CDR2 is YYNGEE. This CDR3 contains 15 residues. V was clipped by 0 bases and J by 1 base, with 10 bases between them. The CDR3 nucleotides are TGTGCCAGCAGCGTAGAAGCCGGAACCCAAGAGACCCAGTACTTC. It specifies CASSVEAGTQETQYF.

In its sample, this clonotype was seen a few times. This chain joins TRBV4-1 and TRBJ2-7, with D possibly matching TRBD2 (5 bases). Germline-derived CDR1 and CDR2 are MGHRA and YSYEKL. The CDR3 has 15 residues. V lost 1 base, J lost 0 bases, and 10 bases lay in between. CDR3 sequence: CASSQVGESSYEQYF. DNA of the CDR3: TGCGCCAGCAGCCAAGTTGGGGAGAGCTCCTACGAGCAGTACTTC.

Only one count was recorded for this clonotype. CDR3 nucleotide sequence: TGTGCCAGCAGGCAGGGGGTAGCCGAGCAGTACTTC. This sequence encodes CASRQGVAEQYF. The chain links TRBV27 to TRBJ2-4; 7 positions agree with TRBD1. Near its end, the DNA agrees better with TRBJ2-7, so the J call may be wrong. Per the germline V gene, CDR1 is MNHEY and CDR2 is SMNVEV (reference sequence). The CDR3 is 12 amino acids.

This clonotype was recorded a few times. This rearrangement joins TRBV6-6 to TRBJ2-5; TRBD1 agrees at 9 bases. The J segment lost 2 bases and the V segment lost 6 bases, leaving 10 bases of the junction unmatched. CDR1 is MNHNY and CDR2 is SVGAGI in the germline V gene (reference sequence). The CDR3 sequence is 16 residues long. The CDR3 is CASRAGTGWGQETQYF. The CDR3 nucleotides read TGTGCCAGCAGGGCCGGGACAGGGTGGGGACAAGAGACCCAGTACTTC.

This chain joins TRBV6-5 and TRBJ2-1; D is uncertain. Germline V gene lookup returns CDR1 MNHEY and CDR2 SVGAGI. CDR3 length: 16 amino acids. Trimming removed 6 bases from V and 0 bases from J, with 15 bases in between. CDR3 in DNA: TGTGCCAGCAGCACAACCGGGTCAAGCTCCTACAATGAGCAGTTCTTC. Amino acids: CASSTTGSSSYNEQFF.

This clonotype showed up just a few times. V and J are TRBV6-5 and TRBJ1-2, with 7 bases fitting TRBD1. This CDR3 has 14 amino acids. Losses at the gene ends were 2 bases for V and 7 bases for J; bases not matched to a gene: 7. Germline values: CDR1 MNHEY, CDR2 SVGAGI. The CDR3 coding sequence is TGTGCCAGCAGTTACCGGACAGGTTGGGGTGGCTACACCTTC. Residues: CASSYRTGWGGYTF.

The chain's CDR3 is CASSYPYSPLHF. In DNA, the CDR3 is TGTGCCAGCAGTTACCCATATTCACCCCTCCACTTT. The chain links TRBV6-2 or TRBV6-3 to TRBJ1-6; no clear D. This CDR3 spans 12 amino acids. CDR1 and CDR2 (germline): MNHEY, SVGEGT. V lost 2 bases, J lost 8 bases, and 4 bases lay in between.

The chain couples TRBV27 to TRBJ2-1, with D perhaps matching TRBD1 (6 bases). The germline CDR1 and CDR2 sequences are MNHEY and SMNVEV (reference sequence). Between the trimmed V and J ends, which lost 5 bases and 4 bases, there was a span of 24 bases. The CDR3 has 18 amino acids. The CDR3 DNA is TGTGCCAGCAGTATACTACCTCTAGGGGGAACAAGTTACAATGAGCAGTTCTTC. It encodes CASSILPLGGTSYNEQFF.

The V and J genes are TRBV15 and TRBJ2-3; the D gene is possibly TRBD1 (6 bases). CDR1 and CDR2 (germline): LNHNV, YYDKDF (reference sequence). Trimming removed 4 bases at V and 2 bases at J, with 19 bases between. The CDR3 contains 17 residues. CDR3 nucleotides: TGTGCCACCAGCACAAGAACAGGGTCCTTAACCACAGATACGCAGTATTTT. Its protein product is CATSTRTGSLTTDTQYF.

This clonotype was found a few times. CDR3: CASTLTGVETQYF. CDR3 DNA: TGTGCCAGCACCCTTACAGGGGTAGAGACCCAGTACTTC. J is TRBJ2-5 and V is TRBV7-9; TRBD1 aligns across 7 bases. Trimming at V came to 7 bases and at J to 4 bases, leaving 6 bases not matched to a gene. The germline CDR1 and CDR2 sequences are SEHNR and FQNEAQ (reference sequence). CDR3 length equals 13 residues.

In this sample, this clonotype turned up a few times. The chain employs TRBV4-1 and TRBJ2-3, with D tentatively TRBD2 (6 bases). The germline V and J ends were trimmed by 0 bases and 4 bases, with 8 bases remaining between them. Germline V gene data show CDR1 as MGHRA and CDR2 as YSYEKL. The CDR3 length is 14 residues. CDR3 in amino acids: CASSQDPGADTQYF. In DNA form, the CDR3 reads TGCGCCAGCAGCCAAGACCCGGGGGCAGATACGCAGTATTTT.

This clonotype was detected only once. A single base separates this from a much larger clone, so it may be a read error. The chain couples TRBV28 to TRBJ2-5, with 9 bases matching TRBD2. The CDR3 is made up of 15 amino acids. Germline V gene sequence: CDR1 MDHEN, CDR2 SYDVKM. The CDR3 is CASSSSGLALETRYF. CDR3 DNA sequence: TGTGCCAGCAGTTCTTCCGGACTAGCGCTGGAGACCCGGTACTTC.

The gene calls are TRBV28 and TRBJ1-2, with TRBD1 matching over 10 bases. The CDR3 has 16 amino acids. Germline V CDR1 and CDR2: MDHEN, SYDVKM. Trimming cost V 7 bases and J 7 bases; bases outside gene matches: 15. The DNA of the CDR3 is TGTGCCAGCACGGTCCCCGGGACAGGGGCTGCGTCTGGCTACACCTTC. Encoded protein: CASTVPGTGAASGYTF.

To note about this clonotype: A read error may account for a junction end that differs from germline. V usage is TRBV6-5 and J usage is TRBJ2-7, with TRBD1 identical over 8 bases. The assigned J gene may be wrong: the sequence end matches TRBJ2-5 better. This CDR3 region has 15 residues. CDR1 is MNHEY and CDR2 is SVGAGI in the germline V gene. The CDR3 region is CTSSMADRVGETQYF. The CDR3 bases are TGTACCAGCAGTATGGCGGACAGGGTAGGAGAGACCCAGTACTTC.